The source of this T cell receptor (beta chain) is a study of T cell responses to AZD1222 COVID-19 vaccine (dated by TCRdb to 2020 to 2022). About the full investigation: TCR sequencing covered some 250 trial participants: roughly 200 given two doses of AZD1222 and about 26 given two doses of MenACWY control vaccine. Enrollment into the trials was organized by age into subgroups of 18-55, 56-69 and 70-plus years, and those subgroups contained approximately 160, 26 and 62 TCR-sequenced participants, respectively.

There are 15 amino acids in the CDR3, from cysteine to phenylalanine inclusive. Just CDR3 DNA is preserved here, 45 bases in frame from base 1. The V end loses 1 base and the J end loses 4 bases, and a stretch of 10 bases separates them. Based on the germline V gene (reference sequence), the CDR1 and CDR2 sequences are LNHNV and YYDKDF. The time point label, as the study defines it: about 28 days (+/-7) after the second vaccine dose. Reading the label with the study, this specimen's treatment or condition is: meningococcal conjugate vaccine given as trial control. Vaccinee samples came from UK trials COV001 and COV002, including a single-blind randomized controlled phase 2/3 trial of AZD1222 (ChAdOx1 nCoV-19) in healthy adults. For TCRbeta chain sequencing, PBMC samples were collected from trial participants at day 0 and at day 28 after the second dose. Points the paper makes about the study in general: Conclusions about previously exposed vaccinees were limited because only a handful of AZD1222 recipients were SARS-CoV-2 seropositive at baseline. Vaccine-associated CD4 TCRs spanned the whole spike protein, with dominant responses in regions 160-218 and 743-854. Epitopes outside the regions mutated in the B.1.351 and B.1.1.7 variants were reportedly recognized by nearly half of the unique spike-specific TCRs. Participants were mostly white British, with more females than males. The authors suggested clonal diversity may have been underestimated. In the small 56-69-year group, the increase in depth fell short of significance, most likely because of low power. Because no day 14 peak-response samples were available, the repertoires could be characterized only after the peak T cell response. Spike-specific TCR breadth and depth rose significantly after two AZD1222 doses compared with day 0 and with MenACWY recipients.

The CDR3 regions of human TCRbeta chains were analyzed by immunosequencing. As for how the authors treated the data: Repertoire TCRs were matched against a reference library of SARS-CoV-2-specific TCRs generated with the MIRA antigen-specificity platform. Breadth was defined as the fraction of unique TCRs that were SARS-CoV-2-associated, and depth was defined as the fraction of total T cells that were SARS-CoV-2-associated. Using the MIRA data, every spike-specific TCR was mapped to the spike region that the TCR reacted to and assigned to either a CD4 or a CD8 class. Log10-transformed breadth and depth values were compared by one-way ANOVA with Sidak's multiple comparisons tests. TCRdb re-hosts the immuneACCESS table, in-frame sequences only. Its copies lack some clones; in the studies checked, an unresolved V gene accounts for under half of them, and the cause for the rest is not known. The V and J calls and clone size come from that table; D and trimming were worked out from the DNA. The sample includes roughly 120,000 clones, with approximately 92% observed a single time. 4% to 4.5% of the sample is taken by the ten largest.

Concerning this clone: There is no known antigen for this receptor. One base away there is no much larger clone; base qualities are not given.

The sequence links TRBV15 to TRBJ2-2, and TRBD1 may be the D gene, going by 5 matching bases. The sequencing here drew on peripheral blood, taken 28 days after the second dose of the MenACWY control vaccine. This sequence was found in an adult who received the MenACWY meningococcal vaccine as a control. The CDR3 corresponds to CATSRVDKFTGELFF. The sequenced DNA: TGTGCCACCAGCAGAGTGGACAAATTCACCGGGGAGCTGTTTTTT.